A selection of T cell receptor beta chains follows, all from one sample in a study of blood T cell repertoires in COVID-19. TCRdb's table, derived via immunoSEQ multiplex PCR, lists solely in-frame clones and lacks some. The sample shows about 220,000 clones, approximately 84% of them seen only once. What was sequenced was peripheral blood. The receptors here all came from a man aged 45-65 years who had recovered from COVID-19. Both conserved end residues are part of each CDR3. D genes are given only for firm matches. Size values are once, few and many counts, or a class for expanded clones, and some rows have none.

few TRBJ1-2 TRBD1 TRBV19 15 CASRVTGASNYGYTF TGTGCCAGTAGGGTGACAGGGGCGAGTAACTATGGCTACACCTTC
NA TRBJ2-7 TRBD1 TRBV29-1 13 CSASGGRKYEQYF TGCAGCGCATCAGGGGGTAGGAAATACGAGCAGTACTTC
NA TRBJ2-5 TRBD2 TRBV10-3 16 CAISGGLAKKQETQYF TGTGCCATCAGTGGGGGACTAGCGAAGAAGCAAGAGACCCAGTACTTC
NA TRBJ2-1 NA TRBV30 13 CAWSGQRPNQQFF TGTGCCTGGAGTGGACAGCGCCCTAATCAGCAGTTCTTC
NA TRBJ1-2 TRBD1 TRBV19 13 CASSMEGAHGYTF TGTGCCAGTAGTATGGAGGGGGCGCATGGCTACACCTTC
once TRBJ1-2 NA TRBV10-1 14 CASSHDRSDYGYTF TGCGCCAGCAGTCACGACAGGTCCGACTATGGCTACACCTTC
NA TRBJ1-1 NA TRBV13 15 CASSLGPGVVTEAFF TGTGCCAGCAGCTTAGGCCCAGGGGTGGTCACTGAAGCTTTCTTT
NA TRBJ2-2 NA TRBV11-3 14 CASSLGGGPGELFF TGTGCCAGCAGCTTAGGAGGAGGGCCCGGGGAGCTGTTTTTT
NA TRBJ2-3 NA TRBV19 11 CASSIRDTQYF TGTGCCAGTAGTATTCGAGATACGCAGTATTTT
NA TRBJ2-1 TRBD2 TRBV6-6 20 CASSPKSGTSGPVTYNEQFF TGTGCCAGCAGTCCAAAATCCGGGACTAGCGGGCCAGTCACCTACAATGAGCAGTTCTTC
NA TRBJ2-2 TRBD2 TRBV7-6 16 CASSLESAGVVGELFF TGTGCCAGCAGCTTAGAGTCGGCGGGAGTGGTCGGGGAGCTGTTTTTT
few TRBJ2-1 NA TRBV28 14 CASSWGHPYNEQFF TGTGCCAGCAGTTGGGGACACCCCTACAATGAGCAGTTCTTC
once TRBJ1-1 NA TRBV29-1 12 CSVDQQVGGAFF TGCAGCGTTGATCAACAGGTCGGGGGTGCTTTCTTT
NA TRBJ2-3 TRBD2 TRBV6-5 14 CAGTSGPSTDTQYF TGTGCCGGAACTAGCGGGCCTAGCACAGATACGCAGTATTTT
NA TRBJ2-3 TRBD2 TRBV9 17 CASSTGLAGVSTDTQYF TGTGCCAGCAGCACCGGACTAGCGGGAGTTAGCACAGATACGCAGTATTTT
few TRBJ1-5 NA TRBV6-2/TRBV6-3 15 CASSYDIRVYQPQHF TGTGCCAGCAGTTACGATATCAGGGTATATCAGCCCCAGCATTTT
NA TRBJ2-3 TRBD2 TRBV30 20 CAWSVPRLAGGVFYTDTQYF TGTGCCTGGAGTGTACCTAGACTAGCGGGAGGTGTATTCTACACAGATACGCAGTATTTT
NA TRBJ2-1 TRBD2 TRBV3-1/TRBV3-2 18 CASSLKGRGGGRLNEQFF TGTGCCAGCAGCCTCAAAGGGCGGGGGGGAGGTAGGTTAAATGAGCAGTTCTTC
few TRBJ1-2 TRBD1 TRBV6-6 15 CASSYITGGQNGYTF TGTGCCAGCAGTTACATAACAGGGGGCCAGAATGGCTACACCTTC
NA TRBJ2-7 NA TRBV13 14 CASSLRTGAYEQYF TGTGCCAGCAGCTTAAGGACGGGAGCCTACGAGCAGTACTTC
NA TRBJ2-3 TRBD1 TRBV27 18 CASSYPPPGQGHTDTQYF TGTGCCAGCAGTTACCCCCCTCCGGGACAGGGGCACACAGATACGCAGTATTTT
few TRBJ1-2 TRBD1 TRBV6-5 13 CASTHTGDYGYTF TGTGCCAGCACCCACACAGGGGACTATGGCTACACCTTC
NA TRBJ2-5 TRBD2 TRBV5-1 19 CASSHRLQAGGGGQETQYF TGCGCCAGCAGCCACCGACTTCAAGCGGGAGGGGGGGGCCAAGAGACCCAGTACTTC
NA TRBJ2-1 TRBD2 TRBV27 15 CASSHLAGGYNEQFF TGTGCCAGCAGTCATCTAGCGGGAGGGTACAATGAGCAGTTCTTC
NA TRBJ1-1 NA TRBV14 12 CASSKRGTEAFF TGTGCCAGCAGCAAGCGAGGGACTGAAGCTTTCTTT
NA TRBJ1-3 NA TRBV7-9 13 CASSFGGVNTIYF TGTGCCAGCAGCTTTGGGGGGGTAAACACCATATATTTT
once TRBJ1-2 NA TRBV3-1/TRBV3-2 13 CASSQLNNYGYTF TGTGCCAGCAGCCAATTAAATAACTATGGCTACACCTTC
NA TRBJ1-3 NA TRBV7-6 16 CASSLGLRGSGNTIYF TGTGCCAGCAGCTTAGGACTCAGGGGATCTGGAAACACCATATATTTT
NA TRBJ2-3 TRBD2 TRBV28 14 CATGAGGITDTQYF TGTGCCACCGGGGCGGGAGGGATCACAGATACGCAGTATTTT
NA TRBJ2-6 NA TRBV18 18 CASSPDVRAGSGANVLTF TGTGCCAGCTCACCCGACGTGAGGGCTGGCTCTGGGGCCAACGTCCTGACTTTC
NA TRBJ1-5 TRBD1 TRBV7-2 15 CASSPNRGGNQPQHF TGTGCCAGCAGCCCCAACAGGGGAGGCAATCAGCCCCAGCATTTT
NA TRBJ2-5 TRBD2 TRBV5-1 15 CASSRLGLAGETQYF TGCGCCAGCAGCCGGCTGGGACTAGCGGGAGAGACCCAGTACTTC